One sample yielded the 21 T cell receptor beta chains listed below, sequenced in a study of T cell responses to AZD1222 COVID-19 vaccine. Generated by immunoSEQ multiplex PCR, the TCRdb table keeps only in-frame clones and is missing some. The data hold 130,000 or so clones, with 65% to 90% observed a single time. Specimen: peripheral blood, collected 28 days after the second dose of the MenACWY control vaccine. The receptors originated from an adult who received the MenACWY meningococcal vaccine as a control.

The V gene is TRBV30, the J gene TRBJ1-4; D gene uncertain. CDR3 length: 14 amino acids. The V gene lost 3 bases and the J gene lost 7 bases, with 15 bases spanning the gap. Germline V gives CDR1 GTSNPN, CDR2 SVGIG (reference sequence). CDR3 protein: CAWRDEQGGEKLFF. CDR3 sequence (DNA): TGTGCCTGGAGAGATGAACAAGGAGGTGAAAAACTGTTTTTT.

V and J are TRBV4-2 and TRBJ2-1; 12 bases align to TRBD2. This CDR3 comprises 16 residues. The J segment lost 6 bases and the V segment lost 3 bases, leaving 6 bases of the junction unmatched. Germline loops: CDR1 LGHNA, CDR2 YNFKEQ. The CDR3 coding sequence is TGTGCCAGCAGCCATGATCTAGCGGGGGGGGCCAATGAGCAGTTCTTC. Its protein is CASSHDLAGGANEQFF.

The rearrangement joins TRBV19 to TRBJ1-3; 9 bases map to TRBD1. The ends lost 3 bases at V and 7 bases at J; junction bases unmatched: 7. From germline, CDR1 is LNHDA and CDR2 SQIVND (reference sequence). This CDR3 is built from 15 residues. The CDR3 region is CASSMGTGIVNTIYF. The CDR3 DNA sequence: TGTGCCAGTAGTATGGGGACAGGGATCGTTAACACCATATATTTT.

The V call is TRBV5-1, the J call TRBJ2-5; 7 positions match TRBD1. Looked up from germline, CDR1 is SGHRS and CDR2 is YFSETQ. V dropped 4 bases and J dropped 2; count of bases not matched to a gene: 5. This CDR3 is 14 amino acids long. In DNA form, the CDR3 reads TGCGCCAGCAGCAACCCGGGACAGCAAGAGACCCAGTACTTC. It translates to CASSNPGQQETQYF.

This chain joins TRBV7-2 and TRBJ1-4; D is uncertain. V was cut by 5 bases and J by 0 bases, with 10 bases left in between. Germline loops: CDR1 SGHTA, CDR2 FQGNSA. The CDR3 totals 15 residues. The chain's CDR3 is CASSGRPATNEKLFF. The CDR3 nucleotides are TGTGCCAGCAGCGGGCGACCAGCAACTAATGAAAAACTGTTTTTT.

The gene calls are TRBV27 and TRBJ2-2; D is perhaps TRBD2 (5 bases). V was pared by 2 bases and J by 5 bases, with 12 bases between. Germline-derived CDR1 and CDR2 are MNHEY and SMNVEV (reference sequence). CDR3 length: 15 amino acids. The DNA of the CDR3 is TGTGCCAGCAGTTTAAATGGAGGTGGGACCGGGGAGCTGTTTTTT. This codes for CASSLNGGGTGELFF.

The chain employs TRBV5-1 and TRBJ2-3, with 9 bases lining up with TRBD2. The germline CDR1 and CDR2 sequences are SGHRS and YFSETQ. The junction had 7 bases not matched to a gene; V was cut back by 1 base and J by 4 bases. The CDR3 covers 16 residues. CDR3 nucleotide sequence: TGCGCCAGCAGCTTGCTCAGTACTAGCGGGCCAGATACGCAGTATTTT. This gives the protein CASSLLSTSGPDTQYF.

The chain couples TRBV6-5 to TRBJ1-2; D ambiguous. This CDR3 has 15 amino acids. CDR1 and CDR2 (germline): MNHEY, SVGAGI. V was trimmed by 0 bases and J by 9 bases, leaving 17 bases between them. In DNA form, the CDR3 reads TGTGCCAGCAGTTACTCGACGGGAGGGAACAGTCGCTACACCTTC. Translated, it gives CASSYSTGGNSRYTF.

The chain has TRBV5-1 and TRBJ2-5; D remains ambiguous. This CDR3 has 14 amino acids. V was cut by 4 bases and J by 1 base, with 11 bases left in between. Germline V CDR1 and CDR2: SGHRS, YFSETQ. The CDR3 spells CASSRAGRQETQYF. The CDR3 bases are TGCGCCAGCAGCCGGGCCGGACGCCAAGAGACCCAGTACTTC.

The rearrangement uses TRBV7-9 and TRBJ1-1; D remains ambiguous. The germline V gene encodes CDR1 SEHNR and CDR2 FQNEAQ (reference sequence). The CDR3 extends over 14 amino acids. The germline V and J ends were trimmed by 2 bases and 4 bases, with 11 bases remaining between them. CDR3 DNA: TGTGCCAGCAGCTTATTGGGCCGCGGCACTGAAGCTTTCTTT. Its translation: CASSLLGRGTEAFF.

This chain uses TRBV4-1 with TRBJ2-1, with D perhaps given as TRBD1 or TRBD2 (5 bases each). Germline CDR1 and CDR2: MGHRA and YSYEKL. V lost 3 bases, J lost 3 bases, and 15 bases lay in between. The CDR3 sequence is 16 residues long. CDR3 amino acids: CASSHPGRKNYNEQFF. CDR3 nucleotides: TGCGCCAGCAGCCACCCGGGACGGAAAAACTACAATGAGCAGTTCTTC.

This clone has a handful of counts. The chain links TRBV3-1 (or the pseudogene TRBV3-2) to TRBJ2-7; TRBD1 is a possible D gene (6 bases). The CDR3 spans 9 residues. CDR1 is LGHDT and CDR2 is YNNKEL in the germline V gene (reference sequence). CDR3 DNA: TGTGCCAGCAGCTATACAGGGATCGTC. It encodes CASSYTGIV.

This clone was seen a handful of times. The junction shows a germline mismatch at one end, possibly a read error. The J gene is TRBJ1-2, the V gene TRBV3-1 (or the pseudogene TRBV3-2); D gene unclear. Germline CDR1 reads LGHDT; CDR2 reads YNNKEL (reference sequence). CDR3 size: 11 residues. The CDR3 protein is CASSQVEDGRF. The CDR3 DNA is TGTGCCAGCAGCCAAGTGGAGGACGGCCGCTTC.

The chain combines TRBV19 with TRBJ1-1, with D uncertain. The CDR3 totals 14 residues. Trimming stripped 5 bases from V and 1 base from J, with 11 bases between. Germline V gene data show CDR1 as LNHDA and CDR2 as SQIVND (reference sequence). The CDR3 region is CASSSKNRNTEAFF. The CDR3 DNA follows: TGTGCCAGTAGTTCCAAGAACAGGAACACTGAAGCTTTCTTT.

V gene TRBV7-2 combines with J gene TRBJ2-5; D perhaps matches TRBD1 (6 bases). This CDR3 contains 14 residues. Trimming removed 6 bases from V and 5 bases from J, with 16 bases in between. Per the germline V gene, CDR1 is SGHTA and CDR2 is FQGNSA. CDR3 DNA sequence: TGTGCCAGCAGTTTCAGGGGTCCCATGGAGACCCAGTACTTC. This encodes CASSFRGPMETQYF.

The chain couples TRBV7-2 to TRBJ2-7; D gene uncertain. Germline CDR1 reads SGHTA; CDR2 reads FQGNSA. The ends were cut back, 4 bases at V and 6 bases at J, with 7 bases in the middle. This CDR3 is 11 amino acids long. The DNA of the CDR3 is TGTGCCAGCAGCTCAACCCCCGAGCAGTACTTC. Translating it yields CASSSTPEQYF.

CDR3 in DNA: TGTGCCAGCAGCAAAATAGGTGAGACAGTAGGGGACACTGAAGCTTTCTTT. Residues: CASSKIGETVGDTEAFF. The chain combines TRBV21-1 with TRBJ1-1; the table's TRBD1 call for D was not verified on the DNA. TRBV21-1 is a documented pseudogene. This CDR3 is 17 amino acids long.

V usage is TRBV10-3 and J usage is TRBJ1-4; no reliable D call. Germline CDR1 reads ENHRY; CDR2 reads SYGVKD. The CDR3 runs to 12 residues. Trimming removed 3 bases at V and 7 bases at J, with 6 bases between. DNA of the CDR3: TGTGCCATCAGTGAAGGAGGTGAAAAACTGTTTTTT. This encodes CAISEGGEKLFF.

This clone was counted once. The V gene is TRBV25-1, the J gene TRBJ1-1; a possible D gene is TRBD1 (5 bases). Germline values: CDR1 MGHDK, CDR2 SYGVNS. This CDR3 comprises 14 residues. The V and J ends lost 8 bases and 3 bases respectively, with 16 bases between them. CDR3 coding DNA: TGTGCCAGCCGTCGGGGTGGGGGGTACACTGAAGCTTTCTTT. This encodes CASRRGGGYTEAFF. The whole variable domain, remainder taken from reference TRBV25-1 and TRBJ1-1, is EADIYQTPRYLVIGTGKKITLECSQTMGHDKMYWYQQDPGMELHLIHYSYGVNSTEKGDLSSESTVSRIRTEHFPLTLESARPSHTSQYLCASRRGGGYTEAFFGQGTRLTVV.

The chain recombines TRBV7-2 with TRBJ1-2, with 7 bases fitting TRBD1. Losses at the gene ends were 5 bases for V and 7 bases for J; bases not matched to a gene: 7. In germline, CDR1 is SGHTA, CDR2 FQGNSA. The CDR3 has 13 residues. The CDR3 region has the DNA TGTGCCAGCAGCCAGGACAGGTCCGGTGGCTACACCTTC. The encoded protein is CASSQDRSGGYTF.

The chain employs TRBV18 and TRBJ1-5; a weak D match, TRBD1 (6 bases). The V gene's germline CDR1 is KGHSH and CDR2 LQKENI. V was pared by 3 bases and J by 2 bases, with 17 bases between. There are 17 residues in the CDR3. CDR3 amino acids: CASSPNRGGVGNQPQHF. CDR3 bases: TGTGCCAGCTCACCCAATCGAGGGGGGGTGGGCAATCAGCCCCAGCATTTT.